This T cell receptor (beta chain) derives from a study of CD8 T cells in Susac syndrome. Reverse transcription of roughly 0.45 to 1 ug RNA was performed with random hexamers. In TCRdb, the immunoSEQ multiplex PCR reads were re-called with MiXCR into one record per CDR3 protein. The sample contains about 150,000 distinct CDR3 sequences, approximately 96% of which appear only once. Sequencing of TCR beta covered CD8+ and CD4+ T cells obtained from blood. After removal of 10 bases from V and 1 base from J, the junction contained 11 bases not matched to a gene. CDR1 and CDR2 from the germline V gene are MNHNS and SASEGT. The CDR3 sequence is 16 residues long.

This clonotype was sampled from a human donor with Susac syndrome. The specimen sequenced was CD4+ T cells from PBMCs. The chain employs TRBV6-1 and TRBJ2-2; 8 bases are shared with TRBD2. CDR3 DNA sequence: TGTGCCACCGACGCTAGGACTAGCCGGAACACCGGGGAGCTGTTTTTT. The encoded protein is CATDARTSRNTGELFF.